The T cell receptor beta chain under discussion was sequenced for a study of vaccination and CD4 T cells after COVID-19. A word on this clonotype: No antigen is known for it.

With the Oncomine TCR Beta short-read assay, DNA from cultured CD4+ T cells was sequenced. TCRdb reprocessed the PCR reads with MiXCR, giving one entry per CDR3 protein. The data hold thousands of distinct CDR3 sequences, with about 77% observed a single time. Treatment noted: roughly 11-day PBMC culture with coronavirus spike peptide pools or control peptides (ViraFEST assay). J gave up 3 bases and V 4 bases, and 7 bases lay outside the gene matches. The CDR3 loop spans 15 amino acids. Germline loops: CDR1 SGHRS, CDR2 YFSETQ. J is TRBJ2-3 and V is TRBV5-1; 8 nucleotides line up with TRBD2. This clonotype was obtained from a human donor who had recovered from COVID-19. Sequencing used CD4+ T cells from blood, cultured in vitro. Here the CDR3 reads CASSLSGAGTDTQYF. DNA of the CDR3: TGCGCCAGCAGCCTTAGCGGGGCGGGAACAGATACGCAGTATTTT.